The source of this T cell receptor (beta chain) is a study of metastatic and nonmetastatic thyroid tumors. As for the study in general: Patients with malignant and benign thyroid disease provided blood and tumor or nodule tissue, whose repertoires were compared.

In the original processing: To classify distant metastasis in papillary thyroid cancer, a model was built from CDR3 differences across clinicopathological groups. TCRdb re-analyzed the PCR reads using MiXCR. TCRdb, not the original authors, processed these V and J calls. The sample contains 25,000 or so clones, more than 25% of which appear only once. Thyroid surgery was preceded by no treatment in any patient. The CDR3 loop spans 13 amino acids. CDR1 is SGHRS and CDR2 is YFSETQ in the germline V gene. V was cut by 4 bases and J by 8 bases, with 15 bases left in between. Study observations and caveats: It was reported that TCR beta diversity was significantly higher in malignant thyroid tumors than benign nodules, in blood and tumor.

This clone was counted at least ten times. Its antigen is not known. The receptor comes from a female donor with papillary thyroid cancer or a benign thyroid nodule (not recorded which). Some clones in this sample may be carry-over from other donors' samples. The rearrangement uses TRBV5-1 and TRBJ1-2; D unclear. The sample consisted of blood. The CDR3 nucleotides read TGCGCCAGCAGCGAGCGGACGGGCAGCGGCTACACCTTC. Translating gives CASSERTGSGYTF.